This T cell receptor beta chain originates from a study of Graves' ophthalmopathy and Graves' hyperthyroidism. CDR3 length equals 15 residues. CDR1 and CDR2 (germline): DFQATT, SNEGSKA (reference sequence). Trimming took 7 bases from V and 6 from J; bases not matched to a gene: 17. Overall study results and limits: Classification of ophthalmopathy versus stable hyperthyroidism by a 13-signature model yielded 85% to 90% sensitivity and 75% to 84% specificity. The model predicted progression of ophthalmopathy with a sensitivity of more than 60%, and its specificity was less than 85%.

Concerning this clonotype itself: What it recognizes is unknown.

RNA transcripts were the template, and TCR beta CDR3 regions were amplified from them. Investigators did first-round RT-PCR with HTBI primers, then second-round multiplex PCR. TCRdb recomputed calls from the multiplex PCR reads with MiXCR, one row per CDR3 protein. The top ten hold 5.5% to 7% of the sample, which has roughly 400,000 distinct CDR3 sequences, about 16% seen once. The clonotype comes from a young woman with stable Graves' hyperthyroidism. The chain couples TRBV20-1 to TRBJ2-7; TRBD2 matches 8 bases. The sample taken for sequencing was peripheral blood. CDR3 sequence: CSDSTGTRGGGEQYF. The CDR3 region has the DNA TGCAGTGACTCTACCGGGACTAGAGGGGGGGGCGAGCAGTACTTC.